This T cell receptor beta chain came from a study of shared clonotypes between healthy human individuals. Regarding this clone: The antigen is unknown.

Recent vaccinations or acute infections were absent in the healthy HIV-negative adult donors. Study-wide findings and caveats: The diversity represented, both genetic and in exposure history, was limited by few donors.

V shed 4 bases and J shed 7 bases, with 20 bases lying between them. The germline CDR1 and CDR2 sequences are MDHEN and SYDVKM. The CDR3 has 16 residues. The repertoire was sequenced with immunoSEQ multiplex PCR; TCRdb's copy has only in-frame clones and lacks some. Among around 690,000 clones listed, around 90% were seen once. Sequencing was done on a sample of memory CD8+ T cells from PBMCs. Stated subset: CD45RO+ cells pooled with CCR7-negative TemRA cells. The clonotype comes from a man aged 18-30 years in good health. Some clones in this sample may be carry-over from other donors' samples. V usage is TRBV28 and J usage is TRBJ1-5; the D gene is possibly TRBD1 (5 bases). For the CDR3, the DNA is TGTGCCAGCAGTTGGGGCGGAGGGCGTCAGTCCCAGCCCCAGCATTTT. Translated: CASSWGGGRQSQPQHF.